The TCR beta chain described here comes from a study of blood T cell repertoires in COVID-19. Study-level information: The study drew acute and convalescent COVID-19 samples from the United States, Italy and Spain. Nucleic acid was either cDNA or gDNA, and it came from T cells, B-cell-depleted T cells, or PBMCs.

This CDR3 spans 14 amino acids. Germline CDR1 is SGHTA and CDR2 is FQGTGA. The V end was cut by 5 bases, the J end by 5 bases, with 15 bases between. Per the authors' pipeline: Estimated nucleated cell counts came from reference gene primer amplification. TCRdb's copy holds only in-frame clones and misses some; the assay was immunoSEQ multiplex PCR. V, J and clone size reflect that table, while D and trimming were determined from the DNA. The repertoire holds about 150,000 clones, around nine tenths seen once, with more than 6.5% in the top ten. V usage is TRBV7-3 and J usage is TRBJ2-5, with D perhaps TRBD2 (6 bases). The sequence derives from a woman aged 50 to 60 with active or convalescent COVID-19. The specimen was peripheral blood. CDR3 residues: CASSPGLSRETQYF. DNA for the CDR3: TGTGCCAGCAGCCCTGGACTATCCAGGGAGACCCAGTACTTC. Based on the CDR3 plus reference TRBV7-3 and TRBJ2-5, the full variable domain is GAGVSQTPSNKVTEKGKYVELRCDPISGHTALYWYRQSLGQGPEFLIYFQGTGAADDSGLPNDRFFAVRPEGSVSTLKIQRTERGDSAVYLCASSPGLSRETQYFGPGTRLLVL.